The clone carrying this T cell receptor (beta chain) was found a few times. This specimen belongs to a study of blood T cell repertoires in COVID-19. Study overall: Sites across the United States, Italy and Spain contributed samples from acute and convalescent COVID-19.

The germline gives CDR1 LNHDA, CDR2 SQIVND (reference sequence). J lost 1 base, V lost 3 bases, and 15 bases had no gene match. This CDR3 is built from 19 residues. The assay was immunoSEQ multiplex PCR, and TCRdb's table has in-frame clones only and misses some. The sample lists approximately 77,000 clones, 70% to 90% seen once, with 15% to 20% in the top ten. The source of this sequence is a woman aged 55-69 years with acute or convalescent COVID-19. The gene calls are TRBV19 and TRBJ1-5; 7 bases align to TRBD1. The sequenced sample consisted of peripheral blood. Here the CDR3 DNA reads TGTGCCAGTAGTATCGGCGTTATTCAGGGGGGATTGAGCAATCAGCCCCAGCATTTT. It yields the protein CASSIGVIQGGLSNQPQHF.